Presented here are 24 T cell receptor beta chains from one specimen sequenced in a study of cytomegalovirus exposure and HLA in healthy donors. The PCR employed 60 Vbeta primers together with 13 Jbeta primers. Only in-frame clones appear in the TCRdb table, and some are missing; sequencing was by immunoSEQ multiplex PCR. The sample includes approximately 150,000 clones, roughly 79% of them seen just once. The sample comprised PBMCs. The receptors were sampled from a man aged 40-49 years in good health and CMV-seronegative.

The CDR3 sequence: CAISEPPPTRRYDTQYF. The CDR3 DNA is TGTGCCATCAGTGAGCCGCCTCCTACCCGGCGGTATGATACGCAGTATTTT. V and J are TRBV10-3 and TRBJ2-3; D remains unclear. Germline CDR1 ENHRY, CDR2 SYGVKD. This CDR3 spans 17 amino acids. Trimming left V 2 bases short and J 6 bases short, with 21 bases between.

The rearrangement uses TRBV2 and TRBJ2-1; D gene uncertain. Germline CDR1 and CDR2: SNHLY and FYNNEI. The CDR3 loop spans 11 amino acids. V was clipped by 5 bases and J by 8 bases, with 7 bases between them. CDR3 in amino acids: CASSTFDEQFF. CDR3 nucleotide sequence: TGTGCCAGCAGTACTTTCGATGAGCAGTTCTTC.

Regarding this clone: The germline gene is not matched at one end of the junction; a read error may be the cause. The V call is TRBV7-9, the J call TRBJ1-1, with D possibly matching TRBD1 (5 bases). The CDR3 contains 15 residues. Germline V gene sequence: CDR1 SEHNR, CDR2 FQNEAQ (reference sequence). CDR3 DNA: TGTTCCAGCAGCCCCCGTACCACTCGGGACTCTGAAGCTTTCTTT. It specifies CSSSPRTTRDSEAFF.

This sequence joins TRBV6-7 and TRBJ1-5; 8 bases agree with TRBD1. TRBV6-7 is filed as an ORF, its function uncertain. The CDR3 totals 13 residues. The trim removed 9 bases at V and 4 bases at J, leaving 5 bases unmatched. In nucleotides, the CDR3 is TGTGCCAGGGGGGACAGGACTAATCAGCCCCAGCATTTT. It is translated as CARGDRTNQPQHF.

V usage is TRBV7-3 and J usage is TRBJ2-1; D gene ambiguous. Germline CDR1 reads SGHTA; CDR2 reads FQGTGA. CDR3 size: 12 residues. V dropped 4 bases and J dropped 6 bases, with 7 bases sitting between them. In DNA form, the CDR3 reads TGTGCCAGCAGCTCCTACCCCAATGAGCAGTTCTTC. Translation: CASSSYPNEQFF.

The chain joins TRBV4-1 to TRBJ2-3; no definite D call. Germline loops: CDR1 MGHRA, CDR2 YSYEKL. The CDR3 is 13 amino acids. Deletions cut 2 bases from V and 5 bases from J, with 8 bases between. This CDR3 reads CASSQNIKDTQYF. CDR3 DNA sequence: TGCGCCAGCAGCCAAAACATTAAAGATACGCAGTATTTT.

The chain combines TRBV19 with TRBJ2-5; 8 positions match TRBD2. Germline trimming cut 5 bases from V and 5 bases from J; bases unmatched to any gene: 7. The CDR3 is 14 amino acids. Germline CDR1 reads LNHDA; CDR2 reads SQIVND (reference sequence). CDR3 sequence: CASSPSGGTETQYF. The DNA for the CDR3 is TGTGCCAGTAGTCCATCGGGGGGGACGGAGACCCAGTACTTC. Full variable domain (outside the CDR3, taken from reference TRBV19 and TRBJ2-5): DGGITQSPKYLFRKEGQNVTLSCEQNLNHDAMYWYRQDPGQGLRLIYYSQIVNDFQKGDIAEGYSVSREKKESFPLTVTSAQKNPTAFYLCASSPSGGTETQYFGPGTRLLVL.

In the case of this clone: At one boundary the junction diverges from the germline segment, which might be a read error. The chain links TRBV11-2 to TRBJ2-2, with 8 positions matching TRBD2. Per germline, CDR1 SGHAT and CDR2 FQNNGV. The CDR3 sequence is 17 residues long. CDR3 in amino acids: CASSLRPSGLNAGELFF. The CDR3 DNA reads TGTGCCAGCAGCTTAAGGCCTAGCGGGTTGAACGCCGGGGAGCTGTTTTTT.

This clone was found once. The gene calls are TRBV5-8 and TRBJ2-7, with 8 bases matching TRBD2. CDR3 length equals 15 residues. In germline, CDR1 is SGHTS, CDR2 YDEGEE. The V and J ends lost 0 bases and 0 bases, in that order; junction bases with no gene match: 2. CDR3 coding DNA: TGTGCCAGCAGCTTGGCGACTAGCGTCTCCTACGAGCAGTACTTC. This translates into CASSLATSVSYEQYF.

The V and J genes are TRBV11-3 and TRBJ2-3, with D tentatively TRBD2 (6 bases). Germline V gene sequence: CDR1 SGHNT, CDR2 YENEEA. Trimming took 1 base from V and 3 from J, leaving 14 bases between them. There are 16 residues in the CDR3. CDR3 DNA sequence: TGTGCCAGCAGCTTAGGGACGGGAGTGTTAACAGATACGCAGTATTTT. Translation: CASSLGTGVLTDTQYF. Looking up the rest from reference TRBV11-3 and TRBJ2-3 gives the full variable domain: EAGVVQSPRYKIIEKKQPVAFWCNPISGHNTLYWYLQNLGQGPELLIRYENEEAVDDSQLPKDRFSAERLKGVDSTLKIQPAELGDSAVYLCASSLGTGVLTDTQYFGPGTRLTVL.

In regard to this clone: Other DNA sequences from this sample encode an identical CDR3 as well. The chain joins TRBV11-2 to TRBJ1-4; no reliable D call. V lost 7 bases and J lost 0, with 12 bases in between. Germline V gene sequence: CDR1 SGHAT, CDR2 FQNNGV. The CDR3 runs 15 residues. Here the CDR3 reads CASTRGGATNEKLFF. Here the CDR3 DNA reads TGTGCCAGCACCCGGGGAGGAGCAACTAATGAAAAACTGTTTTTT.

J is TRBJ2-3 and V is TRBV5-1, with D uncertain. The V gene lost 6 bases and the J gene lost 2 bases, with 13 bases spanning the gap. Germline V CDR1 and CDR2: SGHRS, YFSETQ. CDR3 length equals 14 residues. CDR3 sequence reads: CASTRVQATDTQYF. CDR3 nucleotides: TGCGCCAGCACGAGAGTTCAAGCCACAGATACGCAGTATTTT.

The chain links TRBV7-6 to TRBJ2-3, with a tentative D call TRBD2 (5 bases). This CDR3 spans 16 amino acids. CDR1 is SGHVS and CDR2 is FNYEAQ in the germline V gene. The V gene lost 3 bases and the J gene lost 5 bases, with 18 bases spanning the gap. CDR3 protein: CASSFRLSRARDTQYF. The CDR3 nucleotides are TGTGCCAGCAGCTTCCGACTAAGCCGGGCCAGAGATACGCAGTATTTT.

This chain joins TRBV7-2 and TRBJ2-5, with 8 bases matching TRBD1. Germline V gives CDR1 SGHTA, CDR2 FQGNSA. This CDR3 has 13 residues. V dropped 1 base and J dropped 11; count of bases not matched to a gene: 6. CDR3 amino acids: CASSLEGQAGQYF. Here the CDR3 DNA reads TGTGCCAGCAGCTTAGAGGGACAGGCGGGGCAGTACTTC. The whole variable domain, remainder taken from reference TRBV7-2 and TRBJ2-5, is GAGVSQSPSNKVTEKGKDVELRCDPISGHTALYWYRQSLGQGLEFLIYFQGNSAPDKSGLPSDRFSAERTGGSVSTLTIQRTQQEDSAVYLCASSLEGQAGQYFGPGTRLLVL.

The CDR3: CASTISGSLTDTQYF. Written as DNA, the CDR3 is TGTGCCAGCACCATTAGCGGGAGCCTCACAGATACGCAGTATTTT. The genes are TRBV5-4 and TRBJ2-3; TRBD2 agrees at 9 bases. Germline V lookup: CDR1 SGHNT, CDR2 YYREEE (reference sequence). The CDR3 contains 15 residues. J lost 2 bases, V lost 6 bases, and 7 bases had no gene match.

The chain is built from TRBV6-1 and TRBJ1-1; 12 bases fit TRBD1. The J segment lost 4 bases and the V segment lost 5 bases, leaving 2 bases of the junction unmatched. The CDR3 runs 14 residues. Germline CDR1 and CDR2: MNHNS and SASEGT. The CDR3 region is CASSPGQGATEAFF. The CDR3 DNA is TGTGCCAGCAGTCCGGGACAGGGGGCCACTGAAGCTTTCTTT.

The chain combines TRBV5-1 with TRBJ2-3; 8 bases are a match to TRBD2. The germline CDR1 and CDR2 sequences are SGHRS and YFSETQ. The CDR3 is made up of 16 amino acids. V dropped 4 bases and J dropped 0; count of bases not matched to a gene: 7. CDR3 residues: CASSAGGSPSTDTQYF. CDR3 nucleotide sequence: TGCGCCAGCAGCGCGGGGGGTAGCCCAAGCACAGATACGCAGTATTTT.

The DNA of the CDR3 is TGTGCCAGCAGCCCGAGTCAAGTCACAGATACGCAGTATTTT. Protein: CASSPSQVTDTQYF. The rearrangement uses TRBV7-9 and TRBJ2-3; D is uncertain. Germline assignment: CDR1 SEHNR and CDR2 FQNEAQ (reference sequence). The CDR3 is 14 amino acids. Trimming took 5 bases from V and 2 from J, leaving 11 bases between them. The full variable domain, completed using reference TRBV7-9 and TRBJ2-3, is DTGVSQNPRHKITKRGQNVTFRCDPISEHNRLYWYRQTLGQGPEFLTYFQNEAQLEKSRLLSDRFSAERPKGSFSTLEIQRTEQGDSAMYLCASSPSQVTDTQYFGPGTRLTVL.

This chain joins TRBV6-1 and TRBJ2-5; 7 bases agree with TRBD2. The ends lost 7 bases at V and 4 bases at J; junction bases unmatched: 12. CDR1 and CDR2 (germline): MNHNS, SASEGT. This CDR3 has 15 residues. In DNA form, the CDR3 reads TGTGCCAGCACCCTTCAGGTGGGAGGGCGAGAGACCCAGTACTTC. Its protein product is CASTLQVGGRETQYF.

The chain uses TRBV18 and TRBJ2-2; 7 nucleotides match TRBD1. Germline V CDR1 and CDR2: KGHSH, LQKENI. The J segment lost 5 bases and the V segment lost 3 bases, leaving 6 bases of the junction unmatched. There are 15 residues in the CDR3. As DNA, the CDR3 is TGTGCCAGCTCACCGTCACAGGGGTGGACCGGGGAGCTGTTTTTT. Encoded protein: CASSPSQGWTGELFF.

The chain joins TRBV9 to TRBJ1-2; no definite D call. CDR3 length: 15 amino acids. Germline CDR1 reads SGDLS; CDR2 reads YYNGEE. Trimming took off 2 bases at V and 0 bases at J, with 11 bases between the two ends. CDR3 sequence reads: CASSVADLTNYGYTF. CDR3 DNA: TGTGCCAGCAGCGTTGCGGACTTGACTAACTATGGCTACACCTTC.

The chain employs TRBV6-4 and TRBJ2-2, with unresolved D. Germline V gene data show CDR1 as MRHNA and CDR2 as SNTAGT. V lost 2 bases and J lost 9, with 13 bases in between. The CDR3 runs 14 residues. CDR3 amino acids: CASSDEPISRELFF. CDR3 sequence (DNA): TGTGCCAGCAGTGACGAGCCCATCTCCCGGGAGCTGTTTTTT.

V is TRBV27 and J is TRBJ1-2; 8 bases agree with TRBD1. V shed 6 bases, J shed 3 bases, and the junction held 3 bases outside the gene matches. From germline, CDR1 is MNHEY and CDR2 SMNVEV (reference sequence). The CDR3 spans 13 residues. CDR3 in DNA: TGTGCCAGCAGCCCACAGGGGGACTATGGCTACACCTTC. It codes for CASSPQGDYGYTF.

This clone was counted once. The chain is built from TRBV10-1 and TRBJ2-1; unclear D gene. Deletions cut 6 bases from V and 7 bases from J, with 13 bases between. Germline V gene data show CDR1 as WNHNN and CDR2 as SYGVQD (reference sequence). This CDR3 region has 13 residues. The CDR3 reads CASSPHTVNEQFF. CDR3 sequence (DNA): TGCGCCAGCAGCCCCCACACCGTTAATGAGCAGTTCTTC.